This passage covers 5 T cell receptor beta chains from one sample sequenced in a study of graft-versus-host responses after intestinal transplantation. These TCRs' antigens remain unknown. Measured with immunoSEQ multiplex PCR; TCRdb has only the in-frame clones, and not every one. Of over 90,000 clones in the sample, roughly 91% were seen once. This sample comprised unstimulated CD8+ T cells sorted from spleen or lymph node cells, obtained before intestinal transplant. The receptors were gathered from a human donor who received an intestinal transplant.

This clone has only a few counts. V is TRBV19 and J is TRBJ2-1; 8 positions agree with TRBD2. This CDR3 contains 13 residues. Germline values: CDR1 LNHDA, CDR2 SQIVND (reference sequence). V dropped 10 bases and J dropped 4; count of bases not matched to a gene: 6. CDR3 bases: TGTGCCACTGTGGGACTAGTTTACAATGAGCAGTTCTTC. It yields the protein CATVGLVYNEQFF.

The rearrangement links TRBV28 to TRBJ1-1; possible D gene TRBD1, 5 bases. The CDR3 spans 13 residues. Germline CDR1 is MDHEN and CDR2 is SYDVKM. V lost 4 bases and J lost 6, with 12 bases in between. Here the CDR3 reads CASSSPGEPEAFF. The CDR3 bases are TGTGCCAGCAGTTCTCCGGGGGAGCCTGAAGCTTTCTTT.

The rearrangement uses TRBV11-2 and TRBJ2-7; 9 bases agree with TRBD1. J lost 1 base, V lost 6 bases, and 1 base had no gene match. In germline, CDR1 is SGHAT, CDR2 FQNNGV. CDR3 length equals 13 residues. The CDR3 here is CASRGTGSYEQYF. The CDR3 DNA is TGTGCCAGCAGGGGGACAGGGTCCTACGAGCAGTACTTC.

The J gene is TRBJ2-1, the V gene TRBV6-5, with 9 bases identical to TRBD1. With 4 bases clipped from V and 8 bases from J, the junction kept 3 bases outside the gene matches. CDR1 is MNHEY, CDR2 SVGAGI, per germline. CDR3 length: 13 amino acids. CDR3: CASSSGTGYEQFF. The CDR3 DNA reads as TGTGCCAGCAGTTCCGGGACAGGGTATGAGCAGTTCTTC.

The chain has TRBV7-2 and TRBJ2-7, with 8 positions matching TRBD2. V lost 1 base and J lost 3; bases outside the gene matches: 8. Germline V gene data show CDR1 as SGHTA and CDR2 as FQGNSA. This CDR3 is built from 16 residues. CDR3 in amino acids: CASSLVSRGGFYEQYF. The CDR3 DNA follows: TGTGCCAGCAGCTTAGTGTCACGGGGGGGCTTCTACGAGCAGTACTTC.